The 25 T cell receptor beta chains in this list originate from one sample, sequenced in a study of shared clonotypes between healthy human individuals. Naive CD8 populations comprised CD45RO-negative cells positively selected for CCR7, excluding terminally differentiated effector memory CD45RA+ cells. Profiling relied on immunoSEQ multiplex PCR, and the TCRdb table lists in-frame clones only, not all of them. The data contain roughly 2,000,000 clones, 93% of them seen just once; the ten biggest clones take up approximately 1.6%. The specimen sequenced was naive CD8+ T cells from PBMCs. These receptors came from a young man in good health. Some clones in this sample may be carry-over from other donors' samples.

The chain recombines TRBV9 with TRBJ1-3; D possibly corresponds to TRBD1 (6 bases). This CDR3 has 15 amino acids. In germline, CDR1 is SGDLS, CDR2 YYNGEE. V dropped 0 bases and J dropped 2 bases, with 9 bases sitting between them. CDR3 in amino acids: CASSVVGGPGNTIYF. CDR3 DNA: TGTGCCAGCAGCGTAGTGGGGGGGCCTGGAAACACCATATATTTT.

The rearrangement joins TRBV4-1 to TRBJ2-4; either TRBD1 or TRBD2 may supply D (5 bases each). CDR3 length: 13 residues. CDR1 and CDR2 (germline): MGHRA, YSYEKL. Trimming took 6 bases from V and 2 from J, leaving 8 bases between them. The DNA for the CDR3 is TGCGCCAGCAGTGAGGGGTCCAAAAACATTCAGTACTTC. This encodes CASSEGSKNIQYF.

The CDR3, as DNA: TGTGCCAGCATGAAGCGGGAGGATCATAGTACGCAGTATTTT. Translation: CASMKREDHSTQYF. The genes are TRBV6-1 and TRBJ2-3; 9 nucleotides match TRBD2. The CDR3 loop spans 14 amino acids. Germline V gene lookup returns CDR1 MNHNS and CDR2 SASEGT. Trimming removed 7 bases from V and 8 bases from J; junction bases left unmatched: 10.

This sequence joins TRBV5-5 and TRBJ2-1; 13 positions match TRBD2. This CDR3 is 18 amino acids long. V lost 0 bases and J lost 0; bases outside the gene matches: 3. Looked up from germline, CDR1 is SGHKS and CDR2 is YYEKEE (reference sequence). The CDR3 sequence is CASSLVRTSGSSYNEQFF. Here the CDR3 DNA reads TGTGCCAGCAGCTTGGTGAGGACTAGCGGGAGCTCCTACAATGAGCAGTTCTTC. The whole variable domain, filled in from reference TRBV5-5 and TRBJ2-1, reads DAGVTQSPTHLIKTRGQQVTLRCSPISGHKSVSWYQQVLGQGPQFIFQYYEKEERGRGNFPDRFSARQFPNYSSELNVNALLLGDSALYLCASSLVRTSGSSYNEQFFGPGTRLTVL.

V gene TRBV4-1 combines with J gene TRBJ1-5; D gene uncertain. The germline V gene encodes CDR1 MGHRA and CDR2 YSYEKL. V lost 0 bases to trimming and J lost 7 bases, with 7 bases between them. This CDR3 is built from 13 residues. The CDR3 spells CASSQEMGQPQHF. For the CDR3, the DNA is TGCGCCAGCAGCCAAGAAATGGGACAGCCCCAGCATTTT.

The gene calls are TRBV19 and TRBJ2-7; TRBD2 agrees at 11 bases. The J segment lost 6 bases and the V segment lost 2 bases, leaving 3 bases of the junction unmatched. From germline, CDR1 is LNHDA and CDR2 SQIVND (reference sequence). The CDR3 length is 14 residues. The CDR3 is CASSILAGGREQYF. The CDR3, as DNA: TGTGCCAGTAGTATACTAGCGGGAGGCCGCGAGCAGTACTTC.

The CDR3 sequence is CAWSVRVRGTDTQYF. For the CDR3, the DNA is TGTGCCTGGAGTGTACGAGTCAGGGGAACAGATACGCAGTATTTT. V and J are TRBV30 and TRBJ2-3; TRBD1 might be the D (6 bases). CDR1 and CDR2 (germline): GTSNPN, SVGIG (reference sequence). V dropped 0 bases and J dropped 3 bases, with 13 bases sitting between them. The CDR3 sequence is 15 residues long.

Comment on this clone: This sample includes further DNA sequences coding for the same CDR3. The chain is built from TRBV9 and TRBJ1-1; no clear D gene. V lost 0 bases, J lost 0 bases, and 6 bases lay in between. CDR3 length equals 14 residues. Germline V lookup: CDR1 SGDLS, CDR2 YYNGEE. The CDR3 loop is CASSVEGMNTEAFF. In DNA, the CDR3 is TGTGCCAGCAGCGTAGAAGGTATGAACACTGAAGCTTTCTTT.

With regard to this clone: This same CDR3 is encoded by further DNA sequences in the sample. The chain joins TRBV27 to TRBJ2-1, with D hard to call. The germline V and J ends were trimmed by 0 bases and 4 bases, with 7 bases remaining between them. The CDR3 is made up of 14 amino acids. In germline, CDR1 is MNHEY, CDR2 SMNVEV (reference sequence). This CDR3 reads CASSLSPRYNEQFF. The CDR3 DNA sequence: TGTGCCAGCAGTTTATCACCCAGGTACAATGAGCAGTTCTTC.

This chain links TRBV15 with TRBJ2-7, with a tentative D call TRBD1 (5 bases). CDR1 LNHNV and CDR2 YYDKDF come from the germline V gene (reference sequence). The CDR3 consists of 14 residues. V gave up 4 bases and J gave up 4 bases, with 14 bases separating them. The CDR3 DNA reads as TGTGCCACCAGCACCGCACGCAGGGTTTACGAGCAGTACTTC. Its protein product is CATSTARRVYEQYF.

CDR3: CASSLTGAGAKNIQYF. The CDR3 DNA reads as TGTGCCAGCTCACTGACAGGGGCCGGGGCCAAAAACATTCAGTACTTC. This chain uses TRBV18 with TRBJ2-4; 8 nucleotides agree with TRBD1. The germline CDR1 and CDR2 sequences are KGHSH and LQKENI. The CDR3 sequence is 16 residues long. J lost 1 base, V lost 4 bases, and 6 bases had no gene match. The whole variable domain, filled in from reference TRBV18 and TRBJ2-4, reads NAGVMQNPRHLVRRRGQEARLRCSPMKGHSHVYWYRQLPEEGLKFMVYLQKENIIDESGMPKERFSAEFPKEGPSILRIQQVVRGDSAAYFCASSLTGAGAKNIQYFGAGTRLSVL.

The chain links TRBV28 to TRBJ2-4; 8 bases match TRBD1. This CDR3 has 16 amino acids. Germline V lookup: CDR1 MDHEN, CDR2 SYDVKM. V was pared by 6 bases and J by 0 bases, with 7 bases of the junction left unmatched. The CDR3 DNA reads as TGTGCCAGCAGCCTCTCAGGGGGCGCAGCCAAAAACATTCAGTACTTC. This translates into CASSLSGGAAKNIQYF.

The chain couples TRBV28 to TRBJ1-3; 7 bases agree with TRBD1. J was trimmed by 4 bases and V by 6 bases; bases with no gene match: 6. The length of the CDR3 is 14 residues. The V gene's germline CDR1 is MDHEN and CDR2 SYDVKM. Written as DNA, the CDR3 is TGTGCCAGCAGCACGACAGGGCGAGGAAACACCATATATTTT. It encodes CASSTTGRGNTIYF.

The V and J genes are TRBV5-6 and TRBJ1-2, with D unresolved. The CDR3 runs to 13 residues. The V gene's germline CDR1 is SGHDT and CDR2 YYEEEE. Trimming removed 4 bases from V and 5 bases from J, with 12 bases in between. CDR3 nucleotides: TGTGCCAGCAGCCTCGACATGACGTATGGCTACACCTTC. Translation: CASSLDMTYGYTF.

This clone appeared a few times. The chain recombines TRBV7-2 with TRBJ2-7; D is undetermined. V dropped 4 bases and J dropped 7 bases, with 14 bases sitting between them. The V gene's germline CDR1 is SGHTA and CDR2 FQGNSA. The CDR3 sequence is 13 residues long. DNA of the CDR3: TGTGCCAGCAGCTCCCCTGGCTCTCGTGAGCAGTACTTC. Its translation is CASSSPGSREQYF. Looking up the rest from reference TRBV7-2 and TRBJ2-7 gives the full variable domain: GAGVSQSPSNKVTEKGKDVELRCDPISGHTALYWYRQSLGQGLEFLIYFQGNSAPDKSGLPSDRFSAERTGGSVSTLTIQRTQQEDSAVYLCASSSPGSREQYFGPGTRLTVT.

V is TRBV19 and J is TRBJ1-1; D is perhaps TRBD1 (5 bases). CDR3 length: 15 residues. From germline, CDR1 is LNHDA and CDR2 SQIVND (reference sequence). The V end was cut by 4 bases, the J end by 1 base, with 13 bases between. The CDR3 here is CASSRGRVPNTEAFF. DNA of the CDR3: TGTGCCAGTAGTAGGGGACGGGTTCCGAACACTGAAGCTTTCTTT. Full variable domain (missing parts from reference TRBV19 and TRBJ1-1): DGGITQSPKYLFRKEGQNVTLSCEQNLNHDAMYWYRQDPGQGLRLIYYSQIVNDFQKGDIAEGYSVSREKKESFPLTVTSAQKNPTAFYLCASSRGRVPNTEAFFGQGTRLTVV.

V usage is TRBV30 and J usage is TRBJ1-5; 7 bases are a match to TRBD1. V dropped 3 bases and J dropped 2; count of bases not matched to a gene: 4. The germline gives CDR1 GTSNPN, CDR2 SVGIG (reference sequence). This CDR3 region has 14 residues. CDR3 in amino acids: CAWSAQGGNQPQHF. CDR3 in DNA: TGTGCCTGGAGCGCCCAGGGGGGCAATCAGCCCCAGCATTTT.

The rearrangement links TRBV6-1 to TRBJ1-5; 9 bases are a match to TRBD1. The CDR3 has 14 amino acids. The V gene end was trimmed by 6 bases and the J gene end by 6 bases; junction bases not matched to a gene: 6. Per the germline V gene, CDR1 is MNHNS and CDR2 is SASEGT. This CDR3 reads CASRGQGIIQPQHF. Here the CDR3 DNA reads TGTGCCAGCAGAGGACAGGGGATCATTCAGCCCCAGCATTTT.

The chain uses TRBV9 and TRBJ2-6; the D gene is possibly TRBD1 (5 bases). Trimming stripped 3 bases from V and 7 bases from J, with 17 bases between. Looked up from germline, CDR1 is SGDLS and CDR2 is YYNGEE. There are 16 residues in the CDR3. The CDR3 protein is CASSEPRVRGANVLTF. The CDR3 nucleotides are TGTGCCAGCAGCGAACCCAGGGTTAGAGGCGCCAACGTCCTGACTTTC. Complete variable domain (other parts from reference TRBV9 and TRBJ2-6): DSGVTQTPKHLITATGQRVTLRCSPRSGDLSVYWYQQSLDQGLQFLIQYYNGEERAKGNILERFSAQQFPDLHSELNLSSLELGDSALYFCASSEPRVRGANVLTFGAGSRLTVL.

The rearrangement joins TRBV28 to TRBJ2-5; 10 bases align to TRBD2. The CDR3 is 18 amino acids. Germline-derived CDR1 and CDR2 are MDHEN and SYDVKM. The V segment lost 3 bases and the J segment 4 bases; nucleotides outside the gene matches: 14. As DNA, the CDR3 is TGTGCCAGCAGTTTTGATCCAGCGGGAGGGCAGGGTGGAGAGACCCAGTACTTC. Translated: CASSFDPAGGQGGETQYF.

This chain joins TRBV7-9 and TRBJ2-5; maybe TRBD1 (6 bases). Germline values: CDR1 SEHNR, CDR2 FQNEAQ (reference sequence). The CDR3 totals 17 residues. Trimming removed 2 bases at V and 7 bases at J, with 23 bases between. The CDR3 sequence is CASSLLTGGLGATTQYF. CDR3 coding DNA: TGTGCCAGCAGCTTATTAACAGGAGGACTGGGGGCCACGACCCAGTACTTC. Based on the CDR3 plus reference TRBV7-9 and TRBJ2-5, the full variable domain is DTGVSQNPRHKITKRGQNVTFRCDPISEHNRLYWYRQTLGQGPEFLTYFQNEAQLEKSRLLSDRFSAERPKGSFSTLEIQRTEQGDSAMYLCASSLLTGGLGATTQYFGPGTRLLVL.

The rearrangement links TRBV7-2 to TRBJ2-7; 10 bases line up with TRBD2. CDR1 and CDR2 (germline): SGHTA, FQGNSA. The CDR3 covers 17 residues. V was pared by 0 bases and J by 6 bases, with 11 bases of the junction left unmatched. CDR3 region: CASSLARWLAGEGEQYF. The DNA for the CDR3 is TGTGCCAGCAGCTTAGCGAGATGGCTAGCGGGAGAGGGCGAGCAGTACTTC. Full variable domain (remainder filled in from reference TRBV7-2 and TRBJ2-7): GAGVSQSPSNKVTEKGKDVELRCDPISGHTALYWYRQSLGQGLEFLIYFQGNSAPDKSGLPSDRFSAERTGGSVSTLTIQRTQQEDSAVYLCASSLARWLAGEGEQYFGPGTRLTVT.

The genes are TRBV5-1 and TRBJ1-2, with D unclear. This CDR3 contains 14 residues. CDR1 and CDR2 from the germline V gene are SGHRS and YFSETQ. V dropped 1 base and J dropped 4 bases, with 11 bases sitting between them. The CDR3: CASSLNPVLYGYTF. CDR3 DNA sequence: TGCGCCAGCAGCTTGAACCCGGTCCTCTATGGCTACACCTTC.

The chain links TRBV6-5 to TRBJ1-2, with 10 bases matching TRBD1. The CDR3 loop spans 15 amino acids. Trimming took 5 bases from V and 2 from J; bases not matched to a gene: 5. CDR1 MNHEY and CDR2 SVGAGI come from the germline V gene. In DNA, the CDR3 is TGTGCCAGCAGTCCCCGACAGGGGGCAAACTATGGCTACACCTTC. Its protein is CASSPRQGANYGYTF.

This chain links TRBV15 with TRBJ2-5; D gene uncertain. Trimming left V 8 bases short and J 4 bases short, with 14 bases between. The germline V gene has CDR1 LNHNV and CDR2 YYDKDF (reference sequence). The CDR3 is 13 amino acids. The CDR3 bases are TGTGCCACCCGAAGGGAATTATTAGAGACCCAGTACTTC. It is translated as CATRRELLETQYF. Supplemented by reference TRBV15 and TRBJ2-5, the full variable domain reads DAMVIQNPRYQVTQFGKPVTLSCSQTLNHNVMYWYQQKSSQAPKLLFHYYDKDFNNEADTPDNFQSRRPNTSFCFLDIRSPGLGDTAMYLCATRRELLETQYFGPGTRLLVL.